The 2 T cell receptor beta chains below were found in one sample sequenced in a study of shared clonotypes between healthy human individuals (TCRdb year 2020). Library preparation used the immunoSEQ multiplex PCR assay. In TCRdb, the immuneACCESS table is reduced to in-frame sequences with V and J assigned. These tables do not hold every clone; where another copy was compared, an unresolved V gene accounts for under half, and the others remain unexplained. Recorded for this sample are about 580,000 clones; 95% to 98% of them occurred a single time. The ten largest clones capture approximately 0.33% of the sample. CD8 naive samples were CD45RO-negative cells positively selected for CCR7, giving a CD45RA+CCR7+ population that excluded TemRA cells. The sequencing input was naive CD8+ T cells sorted from blood. The cell subset or site label of this sample denotes: CD45RA+CCR7+. The receptor source for this set is a man aged 25 to 40 in good health.

This clone was seen only once. V gene TRBV4-3 combines with J gene TRBJ2-2; TRBD2 agrees at 8 bases. Germline V gene lookup returns CDR1 LGHNA and CDR2 YSLEER. The V gene end was trimmed by 4 bases and the J gene end by 7 bases; junction bases not matched to a gene: 14. The CDR3 extends over 17 amino acids. The CDR3 region is CASSLGLAREKGGELFF. DNA for the CDR3: TGCGCCAGCAGCCTTGGACTAGCCCGGGAGAAAGGCGGGGAGCTGTTTTTT.

This chain uses TRBV7-2 with TRBJ2-1; D is ambiguous. V lost 5 bases and J 6 bases, leaving 8 bases between the germline ends. Per the germline V gene, CDR1 is SGHTA and CDR2 is FQGNSA. The CDR3 is 12 residues long. The CDR3: CASSVDGNEQFF. The DNA of the CDR3 is TGTGCCAGCAGCGTAGACGGCAATGAGCAGTTCTTC.